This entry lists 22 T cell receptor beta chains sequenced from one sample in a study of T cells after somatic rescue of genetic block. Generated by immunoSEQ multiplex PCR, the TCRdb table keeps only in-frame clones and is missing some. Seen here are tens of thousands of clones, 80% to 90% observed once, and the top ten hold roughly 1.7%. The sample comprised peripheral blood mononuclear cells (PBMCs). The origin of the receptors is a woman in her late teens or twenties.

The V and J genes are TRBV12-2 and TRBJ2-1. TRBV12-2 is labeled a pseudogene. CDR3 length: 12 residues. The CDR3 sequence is CASRPTGDEQFF. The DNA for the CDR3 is TGTGCAAGTAGGCCTACTGGGGATGAGCAGTTCTTC.

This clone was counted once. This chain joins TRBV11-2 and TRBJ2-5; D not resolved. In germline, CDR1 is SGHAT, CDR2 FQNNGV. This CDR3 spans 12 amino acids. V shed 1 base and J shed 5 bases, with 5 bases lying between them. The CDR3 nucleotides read TGTGCCAGCAGCTTAGCATGGGAGACCCAGTACTTC. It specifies CASSLAWETQYF.

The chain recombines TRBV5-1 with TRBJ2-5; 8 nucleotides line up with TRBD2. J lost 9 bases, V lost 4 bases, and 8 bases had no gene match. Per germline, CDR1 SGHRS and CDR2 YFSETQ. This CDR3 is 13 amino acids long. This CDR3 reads CASSPGLARAQYF. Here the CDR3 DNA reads TGCGCCAGCAGCCCAGGACTAGCTCGGGCCCAGTACTTC.

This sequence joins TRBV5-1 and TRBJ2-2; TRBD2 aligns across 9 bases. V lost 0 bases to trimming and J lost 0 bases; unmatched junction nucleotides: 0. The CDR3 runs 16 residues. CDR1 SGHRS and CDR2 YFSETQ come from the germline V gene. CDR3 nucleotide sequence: TGCGCCAGCAGCTTGGGACTAGCGGCGAACACCGGGGAGCTGTTTTTT. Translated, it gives CASSLGLAANTGELFF.

The DNA for the CDR3 is TGTGCCACCAGCCGACTAGGTGGTGAGACCCAGTACTTC. Its translation: CATSRLGGETQYF. This chain uses TRBV15 with TRBJ2-5, with D perhaps matching TRBD2 (6 bases). Germline V gene sequence: CDR1 LNHNV, CDR2 YYDKDF (reference sequence). The CDR3 length is 13 residues. V was trimmed by 5 bases and J by 5 bases, leaving 12 bases between them. Looking up the rest from reference TRBV15 and TRBJ2-5 gives the full variable domain: DAMVIQNPRYQVTQFGKPVTLSCSQTLNHNVMYWYQQKSSQAPKLLFHYYDKDFNNEADTPDNFQSRRPNTSFCFLDIRSPGLGDTAMYLCATSRLGGETQYFGPGTRLLVL.

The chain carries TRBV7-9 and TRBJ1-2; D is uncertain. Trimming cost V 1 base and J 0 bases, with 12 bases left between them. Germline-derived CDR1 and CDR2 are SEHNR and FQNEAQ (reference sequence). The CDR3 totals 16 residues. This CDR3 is CASSLGSLGTNYGYTF. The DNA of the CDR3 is TGTGCCAGCAGCTTAGGTTCCCTCGGTACTAACTATGGCTACACCTTC. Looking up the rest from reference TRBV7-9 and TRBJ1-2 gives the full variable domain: DTGVSQNPRHKITKRGQNVTFRCDPISEHNRLYWYRQTLGQGPEFLTYFQNEAQLEKSRLLSDRFSAERPKGSFSTLEIQRTEQGDSAMYLCASSLGSLGTNYGYTFGSGTRLTVV.

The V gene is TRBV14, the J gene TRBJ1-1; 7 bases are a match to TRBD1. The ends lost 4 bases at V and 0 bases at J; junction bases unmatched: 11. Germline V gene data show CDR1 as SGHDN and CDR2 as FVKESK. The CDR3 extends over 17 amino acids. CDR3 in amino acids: CASSPKTGAGVNTEAFF. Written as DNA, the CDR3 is TGTGCCAGCAGCCCCAAAACAGGGGCGGGGGTGAACACTGAAGCTTTCTTT. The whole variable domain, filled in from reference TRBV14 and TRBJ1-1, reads EAGVTQFPSHSVIEKGQTVTLRCDPISGHDNLYWYRRVMGKEIKFLLHFVKESKQDESGMPNNRFLAERTGGTYSTLKVQPAELEDSGVYFCASSPKTGAGVNTEAFFGQGTRLTVV.

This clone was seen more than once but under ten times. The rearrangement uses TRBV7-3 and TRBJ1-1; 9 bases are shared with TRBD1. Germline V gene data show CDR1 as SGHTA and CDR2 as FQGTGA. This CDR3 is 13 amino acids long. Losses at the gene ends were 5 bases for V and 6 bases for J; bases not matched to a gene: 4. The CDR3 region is CASSRRQGAEAFF. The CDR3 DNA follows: TGTGCCAGCAGCCGTCGACAGGGGGCTGAAGCTTTCTTT.

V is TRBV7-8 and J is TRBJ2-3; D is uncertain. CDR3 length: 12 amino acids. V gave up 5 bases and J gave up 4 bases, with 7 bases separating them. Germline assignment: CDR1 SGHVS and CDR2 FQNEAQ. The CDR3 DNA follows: TGTGCCAGCAGCCCGGTCTCAGATACGCAGTATTTT. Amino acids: CASSPVSDTQYF. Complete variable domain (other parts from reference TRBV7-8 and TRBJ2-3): GAGVSQSPRYKVAKRGQDVALRCDPISGHVSLFWYQQALGQGPEFLTYFQNEAQLDKSGLPSDRFFAERPEGSVSTLKIQRTQQEDSAVYLCASSPVSDTQYFGPGTRLTVL.

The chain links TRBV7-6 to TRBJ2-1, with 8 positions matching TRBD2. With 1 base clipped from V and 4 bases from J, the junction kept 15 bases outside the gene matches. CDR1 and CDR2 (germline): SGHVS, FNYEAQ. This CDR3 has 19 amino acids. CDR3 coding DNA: TGTGCCAGCAGCTTAGGATTGGTCCTTGGGAGCGGGAGTTACAATGAGCAGTTCTTC. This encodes CASSLGLVLGSGSYNEQFF.

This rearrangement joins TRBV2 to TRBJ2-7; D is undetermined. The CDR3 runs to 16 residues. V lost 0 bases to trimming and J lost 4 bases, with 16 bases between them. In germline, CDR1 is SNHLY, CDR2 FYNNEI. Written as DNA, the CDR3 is TGTGCCAGCAGTGAAGCGGTGGCTCCGGTATTGTACGAGCAGTACTTC. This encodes CASSEAVAPVLYEQYF.

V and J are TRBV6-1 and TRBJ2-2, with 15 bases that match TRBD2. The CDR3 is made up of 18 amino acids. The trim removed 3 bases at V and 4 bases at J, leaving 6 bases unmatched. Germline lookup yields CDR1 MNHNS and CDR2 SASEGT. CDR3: CASSDRTSGRVGTGELFF. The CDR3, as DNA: TGTGCCAGCAGTGATCGGACTAGCGGGAGGGTCGGCACCGGGGAGCTGTTTTTT.

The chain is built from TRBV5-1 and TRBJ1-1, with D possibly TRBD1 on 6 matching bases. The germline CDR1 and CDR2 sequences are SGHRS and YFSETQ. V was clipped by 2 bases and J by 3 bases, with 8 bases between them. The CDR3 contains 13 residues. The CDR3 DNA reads TGCGCCAGCAGCTTCTCAGGGGACACTGAAGCTTTCTTT. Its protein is CASSFSGDTEAFF.

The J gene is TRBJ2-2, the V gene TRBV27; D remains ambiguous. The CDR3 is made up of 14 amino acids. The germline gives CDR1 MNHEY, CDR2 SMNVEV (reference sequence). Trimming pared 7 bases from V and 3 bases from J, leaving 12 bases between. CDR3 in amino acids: CASTLGLYTGELFF. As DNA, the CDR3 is TGTGCCAGCACTCTCGGCCTTTACACCGGGGAGCTGTTTTTT.

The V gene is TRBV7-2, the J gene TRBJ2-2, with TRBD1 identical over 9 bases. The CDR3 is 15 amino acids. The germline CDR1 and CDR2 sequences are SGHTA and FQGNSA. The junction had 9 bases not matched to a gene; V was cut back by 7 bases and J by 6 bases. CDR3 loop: CASNPGQGSAGELFF. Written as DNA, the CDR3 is TGTGCCAGCAACCCGGGACAGGGCTCGGCCGGGGAGCTGTTTTTT.

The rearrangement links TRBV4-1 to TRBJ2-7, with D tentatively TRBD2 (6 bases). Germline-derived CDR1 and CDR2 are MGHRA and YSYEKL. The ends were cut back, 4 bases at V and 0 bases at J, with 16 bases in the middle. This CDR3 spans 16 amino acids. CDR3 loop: CASSRGSSANSYEQYF. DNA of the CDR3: TGCGCCAGCAGCCGCGGGTCTAGCGCCAACTCCTACGAGCAGTACTTC.

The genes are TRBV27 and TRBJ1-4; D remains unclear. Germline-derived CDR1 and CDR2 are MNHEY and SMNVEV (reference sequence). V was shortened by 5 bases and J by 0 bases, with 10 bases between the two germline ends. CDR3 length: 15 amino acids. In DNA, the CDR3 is TGTGCCAGCAGTGCCCTATTCGCAACTAATGAAAAACTGTTTTTT. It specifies CASSALFATNEKLFF.

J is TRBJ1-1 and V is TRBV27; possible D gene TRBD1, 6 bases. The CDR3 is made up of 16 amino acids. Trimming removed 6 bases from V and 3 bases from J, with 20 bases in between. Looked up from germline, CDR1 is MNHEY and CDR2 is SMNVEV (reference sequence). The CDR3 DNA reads TGTGCCAGCAGGGGCGGGGCAGGGAGGGGGTACACTGAAGCTTTCTTT. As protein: CASRGGAGRGYTEAFF.

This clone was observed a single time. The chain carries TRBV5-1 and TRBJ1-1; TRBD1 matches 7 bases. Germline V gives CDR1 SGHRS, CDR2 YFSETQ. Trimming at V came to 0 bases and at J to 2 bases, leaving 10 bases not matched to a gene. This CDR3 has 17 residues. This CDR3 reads CASSLGHPRQGNTEAFF. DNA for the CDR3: TGCGCCAGCAGCTTGGGTCACCCGCGACAGGGCAACACTGAAGCTTTCTTT.

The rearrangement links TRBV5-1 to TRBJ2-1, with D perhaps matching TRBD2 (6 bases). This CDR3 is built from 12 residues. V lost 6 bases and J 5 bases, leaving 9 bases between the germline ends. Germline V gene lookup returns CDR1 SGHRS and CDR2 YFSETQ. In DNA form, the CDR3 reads TGCGCCAGCAAGAAGCGGGACAATGAGCAGTTCTTC. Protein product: CASKKRDNEQFF.

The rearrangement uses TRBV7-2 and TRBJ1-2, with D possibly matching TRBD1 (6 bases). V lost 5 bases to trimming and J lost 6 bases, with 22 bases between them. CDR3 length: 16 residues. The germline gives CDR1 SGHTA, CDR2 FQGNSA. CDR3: CASSPTPMTGSDGYTF. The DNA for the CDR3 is TGTGCCAGCAGCCCTACCCCTATGACAGGTTCCGATGGCTACACCTTC.

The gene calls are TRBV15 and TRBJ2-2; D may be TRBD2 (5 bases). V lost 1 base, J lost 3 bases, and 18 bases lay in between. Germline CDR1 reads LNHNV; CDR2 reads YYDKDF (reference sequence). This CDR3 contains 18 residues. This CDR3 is CATSRATPGEPYTGELFF. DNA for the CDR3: TGTGCCACCAGCAGAGCAACCCCCGGGGAGCCTTACACCGGGGAGCTGTTTTTT.